This T cell receptor beta chain is from a study of cytomegalovirus exposure and HLA in healthy donors. The overall study: Earlier, 180 million or so T cells were analyzed, and 95 million to 140 million unique TCR beta sequences were found among them. General observations from the study: A list of 150 to 200 TCR beta chains associated with cytomegalovirus was given.

The PCR employed 60 Vbeta primers together with 13 Jbeta primers. The repertoire was sequenced with immunoSEQ multiplex PCR; TCRdb's copy has only in-frame clones and lacks some. The data contain 150,000 to 200,000 clones, about three quarters of them singletons. Germline values: CDR1 MGHRA, CDR2 YSYEKL. The CDR3 has 14 residues. This clone was observed a few times. No antigen is known for it. Mismatch with germline at one junction end may stem from a read error. The V call is TRBV4-1, the J call TRBJ2-3; D remains unclear. Sequenced sample: PBMCs. The clonotype was recovered from a woman between 35 and 50 years old in good health and CMV-seropositive. In DNA form, the CDR3 reads TGTGCCAGCAGCCCACCACGAGAGACAGATACGCAGTATTTT. Its protein is CASSPPRETDTQYF.